Below, 20 T cell receptor beta chains from the same sample are listed, as sequenced in a study of OX40 agonist ivuxolimab in advanced cancers. Method: immunoSEQ multiplex PCR; TCRdb's copy keeps in-frame clones and lacks some. The top ten clones hold roughly an eighth of a sample with more than 55,000 clones, 89% of them seen once. Here the sequenced sample was CD4+ or CD8+ T cells sorted from blood, taken in a trial of the OX40 agonist ivuxolimab. The receptors originated from an adult with an advanced solid tumor such as melanoma, head and neck, liver or kidney cancer.

J is TRBJ2-1 and V is TRBV10-3; 10 positions match TRBD2. The CDR3 has 16 residues. V lost 3 bases, J lost 2 bases, and 4 bases stayed unmatched. The germline CDR1 and CDR2 sequences are ENHRY and SYGVKD. The CDR3, as DNA: TGTGCCATCAGTGACGGAAGCGGGGGGGCCTACAATGAGCAGTTCTTC. Translated, it gives CAISDGSGGAYNEQFF.

V usage is TRBV6-4 and J usage is TRBJ1-2, with TRBD1 identical over 9 bases. The germline V gene has CDR1 MRHNA and CDR2 SNTAGT. The CDR3 has 15 residues. V was clipped by 5 bases and J by 7 bases; unmatched bases: 11. The CDR3 DNA is TGTGCCAGCAGTTTATCTCCGGGACAGGGAACTGGCTACACCTTC. It yields the protein CASSLSPGQGTGYTF.

V is TRBV11-2 and J is TRBJ1-2, with D possibly TRBD1 on 6 matching bases. The CDR3 runs 14 residues. Germline CDR1 SGHAT, CDR2 FQNNGV. V was pared by 0 bases and J by 5 bases, with 10 bases between. The CDR3 spells CASSLETGIYGYTF. The CDR3 DNA sequence: TGTGCCAGCAGCTTAGAAACAGGGATATATGGCTACACCTTC.

J is TRBJ2-5 and V is TRBV2; 9 positions agree with TRBD1. J gave up 14 bases and V 6 bases, and 7 bases lay outside the gene matches. This CDR3 contains 11 residues. Germline V gene lookup returns CDR1 SNHLY and CDR2 FYNNEI. CDR3 sequence: CASRLRDRDYF. DNA of the CDR3: TGTGCCAGCAGATTAAGGGACAGGGACTACTTC.

This clone has a handful of counts. This chain connects TRBV6-5 to TRBJ2-5; no reliable D call. CDR1 is MNHEY, CDR2 SVGAGI, per germline. The V end lost 1 base, the J end lost 4 bases, and 7 bases lay between the germline ends. The CDR3 spans 13 residues. CDR3 DNA sequence: TGTGCCAGCAGTTACTATAACGGAGAGACCCAGTACTTC. Residues: CASSYYNGETQYF.

The V call is TRBV4-2, the J call TRBJ2-7; TRBD1 might be the D (6 bases). This CDR3 has 15 residues. V gave up 0 bases and J gave up 0 bases, with 9 bases separating them. The germline gives CDR1 LGHNA, CDR2 YNFKEQ. The DNA for the CDR3 is TGTGCCAGCAGCCAAGATCAGGGGAGCTCCTACGAGCAGTACTTC. Translated, it gives CASSQDQGSSYEQYF.

This chain connects TRBV25-1 to TRBJ1-5; no clear D gene. Between the trimmed V and J ends, which lost 1 base and 2 bases, there was a span of 3 bases. CDR3 length: 13 residues. Per germline, CDR1 MGHDK and CDR2 SYGVNS. In DNA, the CDR3 is TGTGCCAGCAGTGAATGGGGCAATCAGCCCCAGCATTTT. Encoded protein: CASSEWGNQPQHF. The full variable domain, rest sourced from reference TRBV25-1 and TRBJ1-5, is EADIYQTPRYLVIGTGKKITLECSQTMGHDKMYWYQQDPGMELHLIHYSYGVNSTEKGDLSSESTVSRIRTEHFPLTLESARPSHTSQYLCASSEWGNQPQHFGDGTRLSIL.

The chain recombines TRBV29-1 with TRBJ2-7; D may correspond to TRBD1 or TRBD2 (5 bases each). In germline, CDR1 is SQVTM, CDR2 ANQGSEA. Trimming stripped 7 bases from V and 4 bases from J, with 17 bases between. The CDR3 length is 13 residues. In nucleotides, the CDR3 is TGCAGCGGGCTCGGGGCGACGGATTACGAGCAGTACTTC. It is translated as CSGLGATDYEQYF.

This chain links TRBV5-1 with TRBJ2-5; tentatively, D is TRBD1 (6 bases). Germline V gives CDR1 SGHRS, CDR2 YFSETQ. CDR3 size: 15 residues. V was shortened by 4 bases and J by 1 base, with 14 bases between the two germline ends. This CDR3 is CASSAYTGTQETQYF. DNA of the CDR3: TGCGCCAGCAGCGCTTATACAGGGACCCAAGAGACCCAGTACTTC.

The J gene is TRBJ1-1, the V gene TRBV19, with TRBD1 matching over 8 bases. Germline V gene lookup returns CDR1 LNHDA and CDR2 SQIVND (reference sequence). Trimming took 3 bases from V and 7 from J; bases not matched to a gene: 4. The CDR3 runs 13 residues. CDR3 residues: CASSIRGLNEAFF. The CDR3 DNA reads TGTGCCAGTAGTATCAGGGGGCTAAATGAAGCTTTCTTT.

The chain couples TRBV18 to TRBJ2-1; TRBD2 aligns across 8 bases. The CDR3 is 15 residues long. CDR1 KGHSH and CDR2 LQKENI come from the germline V gene. The V segment lost 6 bases and the J segment 6 bases; nucleotides outside the gene matches: 10. CDR3: CASSPIAGWVNEQFF. DNA for the CDR3: TGTGCCAGCTCCCCTATAGCGGGATGGGTCAATGAGCAGTTCTTC. Full variable domain (remainder filled in from reference TRBV18 and TRBJ2-1): NAGVMQNPRHLVRRRGQEARLRCSPMKGHSHVYWYRQLPEEGLKFMVYLQKENIIDESGMPKERFSAEFPKEGPSILRIQQVVRGDSAAYFCASSPIAGWVNEQFFGPGTRLTVL.

V gene TRBV4-1 combines with J gene TRBJ2-3; unclear D gene. In germline, CDR1 is MGHRA, CDR2 YSYEKL. Trimming removed 0 bases from V and 8 bases from J, with 9 bases in between. This CDR3 contains 13 residues. CDR3 nucleotides: TGCGCCAGCAGCCAAGATCCCCAGTCTACGCAGTATTTT. It codes for CASSQDPQSTQYF.

The chain uses TRBV6-1 and TRBJ2-5, with TRBD1 matching 9 bases. This CDR3 contains 16 residues. The V gene end was trimmed by 0 bases and the J gene end by 5 bases; junction bases not matched to a gene: 7. Germline loops: CDR1 MNHNS, CDR2 SASEGT. In DNA form, the CDR3 reads TGTGCCAGCAGTGAAGCGGACAGGGGATATTCGGAGACCCAGTACTTC. It translates to CASSEADRGYSETQYF.

The V and J genes are TRBV10-1 and TRBJ2-5; 8 nucleotides match TRBD1. Per the germline V gene, CDR1 is WNHNN and CDR2 is SYGVQD (reference sequence). J lost 4 bases, V lost 6 bases, and 4 bases had no gene match. The CDR3 has 13 amino acids. The CDR3, as DNA: TGCGCCAGCAGGGGACAGGCGGGAGAGACCCAGTACTTC. Translating it yields CASRGQAGETQYF.

The genes are TRBV5-5 and TRBJ2-7; 11 bases fit TRBD2. Per germline, CDR1 SGHKS and CDR2 YYEKEE (reference sequence). Losses at the gene ends were 2 bases for V and 9 bases for J; bases not matched to a gene: 13. The CDR3 is 16 amino acids. This chain's CDR3 is CASSLNMGTSGIPQYF. CDR3 nucleotide sequence: TGTGCCAGCAGCTTAAATATGGGGACTAGCGGTATTCCGCAGTACTTC.

The chain joins TRBV7-9 to TRBJ1-6; 7 bases align to TRBD1. From germline, CDR1 is SEHNR and CDR2 FQNEAQ (reference sequence). The CDR3 runs to 14 residues. J was trimmed by 7 bases and V by 5 bases; bases with no gene match: 5. CDR3 bases: TGTGCCAGCAGCACGACAGGGAACAATTCACCCCTCCACTTT. This encodes CASSTTGNNSPLHF.

The chain combines TRBV6-1 with TRBJ2-7; D may correspond to TRBD1 or TRBD2 (6 bases each). The length of the CDR3 is 13 residues. The V gene's germline CDR1 is MNHNS and CDR2 SASEGT. The V gene lost 7 bases and the J gene lost 7 bases, with 17 bases spanning the gap. The DNA of the CDR3 is TGTGCCAGCAAAAACAGGGAGGCGCGTGAGCAGTACTTC. It is translated as CASKNREAREQYF.

This chain links TRBV28 with TRBJ2-2; 8 positions match TRBD2. CDR3 length: 16 amino acids. V was clipped by 6 bases and J by 2 bases; unmatched bases: 8. Germline V CDR1 and CDR2: MDHEN, SYDVKM. This CDR3 reads CASRESGRGNTGELFF. The CDR3 bases are TGTGCCAGCAGGGAGAGCGGGAGAGGTAACACCGGGGAGCTGTTTTTT.

The chain combines TRBV10-3 with TRBJ2-1; D is perhaps TRBD1 (6 bases). V lost 8 bases and J 0 bases, leaving 29 bases between the germline ends. CDR3 length: 20 residues. Germline V gene lookup returns CDR1 ENHRY and CDR2 SYGVKD. The CDR3 reads CAIEASAGVQSSSSYNEQFF. The DNA of the CDR3 is TGTGCCATCGAGGCATCGGCAGGGGTCCAATCTTCGAGCTCCTACAATGAGCAGTTCTTC.

In DNA, the CDR3 is TGTGCCACCAGCAGAGCTTCTTACTATGGCTACACCTTC. This translates into CATSRASYYGYTF. The chain is built from TRBV15 and TRBJ1-2; D is unresolved. The CDR3 sequence is 13 residues long. Germline-derived CDR1 and CDR2 are LNHNV and YYDKDF (reference sequence). V was trimmed by 1 base and J by 3 bases, leaving 6 bases between them.